These T cell receptor beta chains were read from a single sample in a study of CD4 T cells in relation to SARS-CoV-2 and coronaviruses. No antigen has been assigned to these receptors. Clones were sequenced by immunoSEQ multiplex PCR, and TCRdb holds only the in-frame ones, with some missing. The data contain 26,000 or so clones, around three quarters of them singletons. Sequenced material: CD4+ T cells from PBMCs, cultured in vitro. The receptor set was obtained from a human donor in good health. Both conserved end residues are part of each CDR3. Each record gives: V gene, clone size, D gene, J gene, CDR3 DNA, CDR3 protein. The D gene is left open where the match is weak. Only some rows state a clone size, as once, few, many or a class for expanded clones.

V: TRBV7-8
size: few
D: NA
J: TRBJ1-1
DNA: TGTGCCAGCAGCCCTCTCAGGAACACTGAAGCTTTCTTT
CDR3: CASSPLRNTEAFF

V: TRBV5-4
size: NA
D: NA
J: TRBJ2-1
DNA: TGTGCCAGCAGCTCAAGAGGGGGATTGGCCTACAATGAGCAGTTCTTC
CDR3: CASSSRGGLAYNEQFF

V: TRBV7-8
size: once
D: NA
J: TRBJ1-5
DNA: TGTGCCAGCAGCCCCAGTAATCAGCCCCAGCATTTT
CDR3: CASSPSNQPQHF

V: TRBV6-5
size: NA
D: TRBD1
J: TRBJ1-1
DNA: TGTGCCAGCAGTTACCACAGGGGGTACAACACTGAAGCTTTCTTT
CDR3: CASSYHRGYNTEAFF

V: TRBV19
size: NA
D: NA
J: TRBJ2-3
DNA: TGTGCCAGTCGATCACAGGTTGCTACAGATACGCAGTATTTT
CDR3: CASRSQVATDTQYF

V: TRBV19
size: NA
D: TRBD1
J: TRBJ2-3
DNA: TGTGCCAGCCGGGACAGGGCGCGAGATACGCAGTATTTT
CDR3: CASRDRARDTQYF

V: TRBV9
size: NA
D: NA
J: TRBJ2-5
DNA: TGTGCCAGCAGCCCACAGGTGGGGAAGACCCAGTACTTC
CDR3: CASSPQVGKTQYF

V: TRBV7-3
size: NA
D: TRBD2
J: TRBJ2-3
DNA: TGTGCCAGCAGCTTAATTCCCTTAGCGGGAGGTGATACGCAGTATTTT
CDR3: CASSLIPLAGGDTQYF

V: TRBV30
size: NA
D: TRBD1
J: TRBJ1-5
DNA: TGTGCCTGGAGCCACGCGAGGACAGGGGATCAGCCCCAGCATTTT
CDR3: CAWSHARTGDQPQHF

V: TRBV5-4
size: NA
D: TRBD1
J: TRBJ2-1
DNA: TGTGCCAGCAGCCGACAGGGGGGCTACAATGAGCAGTTCTTC
CDR3: CASSRQGGYNEQFF

V: TRBV11-2
size: NA
D: NA
J: TRBJ2-5
DNA: TGTGCCAGCAGCTTAGGCAGCCAAGAGACCCAGTACTTC
CDR3: CASSLGSQETQYF

V: TRBV28
size: NA
D: TRBD1
J: TRBJ2-7
DNA: TGTGCCGGACAGGGGGAGAGCTCCTACGAGCAGTACTTC
CDR3: CAGQGESSYEQYF

V: TRBV7-2
size: NA
D: NA
J: TRBJ2-3
DNA: TGTGCCAGCAGCCCCCCGGGGACCGTCATATATACGCAGTATTTT
CDR3: CASSPPGTVIYTQYF

V: TRBV7-2
size: NA
D: NA
J: TRBJ2-7
DNA: TGTGCCAGCAGTCGCGATAGGAGGGGGAACGAGCAGTACTTC
CDR3: CASSRDRRGNEQYF

V: TRBV29-1
size: NA
D: NA
J: TRBJ2-3
DNA: TGCAGCGGTCGGAGCACAGATACGCAGTATTTT
CDR3: CSGRSTDTQYF

V: TRBV18
size: NA
D: NA
J: TRBJ2-5
DNA: TGTGCCAGCTCACCACGAGAAGAGACCCAGTACTTC
CDR3: CASSPREETQYF

V: TRBV4-1
size: NA
D: TRBD2
J: TRBJ2-3
DNA: TGCGCCAGCAGCCTCACAGCGGGGGCTCCCACAGATACGCAGTATTTT
CDR3: CASSLTAGAPTDTQYF

V: TRBV4-3
size: NA
D: NA
J: TRBJ2-5
DNA: TGCGCCAGCAGCCAAGATCGAATGCCTCCGGCCCAGACCCAGTACTTC
CDR3: CASSQDRMPPAQTQYF

V: TRBV7-9
size: few
D: NA
J: TRBJ1-6
DNA: TGTGCCAGCAGCGAGCTGGGGCCCTCCTATAATTCACCCCTCCACTTT
CDR3: CASSELGPSYNSPLHF

V: TRBV5-1
size: NA
D: TRBD2
J: TRBJ2-1
DNA: TGCGCCAGCAGCTTTAGGTGGGAGGGCCGGAAGGAGCAGTTCTTC
CDR3: CASSFRWEGRKEQFF

V: TRBV12-5
size: NA
D: TRBD2
J: TRBJ2-1
DNA: TGTGCTAGTGGTGTATCGACTAGCGGGATTGGCAATGAGCAGTTCTTC
CDR3: CASGVSTSGIGNEQFF

V: TRBV5-1
size: NA
D: NA
J: TRBJ1-1
DNA: TGCGCCAGCAGCGCACAGGGTGCGGAAGTAAGCACTGAAGCTTTCTTT
CDR3: CASSAQGAEVSTEAFF

V: TRBV5-6
size: NA
D: TRBD1
J: TRBJ1-6
DNA: TGTGCCAGCAGCTTGGGGACAGGGCTATATAATTCACCCCTCCACTTT
CDR3: CASSLGTGLYNSPLHF

V: TRBV19
size: NA
D: NA
J: TRBJ1-4
DNA: TGTGCCAGTCTACCGGAGTCCTCAAATGAAAAACTGTTTTTT
CDR3: CASLPESSNEKLFF

V: TRBV6-5
size: once
D: NA
J: TRBJ2-5
DNA: TGTGCCAGCAGACTCTCGAACCAAGAGACCCAGTACTTC
CDR3: CASRLSNQETQYF

V: TRBV18
size: NA
D: NA
J: TRBJ2-7
DNA: TGTGCCAGCTCACCACCGGCTAGCGTCGCCTACGAGCAGTACTTC
CDR3: CASSPPASVAYEQYF

V: TRBV6-1
size: NA
D: NA
J: TRBJ1-6
DNA: TGTGCCAGCAGTGAAAGAGGCAGGGATTATAATTCACCCCTCCACTTT
CDR3: CASSERGRDYNSPLHF

V: TRBV6-2/TRBV6-3
size: NA
D: TRBD1
J: TRBJ2-1
DNA: TGTGCCAGCAGCGGGGACAGCCGACCCTACAATGAGCAGTTCTTC
CDR3: CASSGDSRPYNEQFF

V: TRBV3-1/TRBV3-2
size: NA
D: TRBD2
J: TRBJ2-5
DNA: TGTGCCAGCAGCCAAGATTACGCGGGGGGGACCCAGTACTTC
CDR3: CASSQDYAGGTQYF

V: TRBV28
size: NA
D: NA
J: TRBJ2-7
DNA: TGTGCCAGCAAAACGTCTCTCGTTCCACAGTACTTC
CDR3: CASKTSLVPQYF

V: TRBV6-2/TRBV6-3
size: NA
D: TRBD2
J: TRBJ2-1
DNA: TGTGCCAGCAGTTACGGGGGACTAGCGGGAGTTTATGAGCAGTTCTTC
CDR3: CASSYGGLAGVYEQFF

V: TRBV6-5
size: few
D: NA
J: TRBJ1-3
DNA: TGTGCCAGCAGTTACGGCCGGACTGGAAACACCATATATTTT
CDR3: CASSYGRTGNTIYF

V: TRBV29-1
size: NA
D: TRBD1
J: TRBJ1-2
DNA: TGCAGCGTTGACGACAGGGCTGGCTATGGCTACACCTTC
CDR3: CSVDDRAGYGYTF

V: TRBV2
size: NA
D: NA
J: TRBJ1-1
DNA: TGTGCCAGCTCTCAGGAATCGAACACTGAAGCTTTCTTT
CDR3: CASSQESNTEAFF

V: TRBV5-1
size: once
D: NA
J: TRBJ1-2
DNA: TGCGCCAGCAGTGTTGGGGGAGCCACAGGGATTGGCTACACCTTC
CDR3: CASSVGGATGIGYTF

V: TRBV11-2
size: NA
D: TRBD2
J: TRBJ2-1
DNA: TGTGCCAGCAGCTCAAGGGCTAGCGGGAACGGTGAGCAGTTCTTC
CDR3: CASSSRASGNGEQFF

V: TRBV6-5
size: NA
D: TRBD2
J: TRBJ2-7
DNA: TGTGCCAGCACTCCCGGGACTAGCGGGAACGAGCAGTACTTC
CDR3: CASTPGTSGNEQYF

V: TRBV30
size: NA
D: TRBD1
J: TRBJ1-4
DNA: TGTGCCTGGAGTGAGGACAGGGGATTCGGTAACGAAAAACTGTTTTTT
CDR3: CAWSEDRGFGNEKLFF

V: TRBV5-4
size: few
D: TRBD1
J: TRBJ2-1
DNA: TGTGCCAGCAGCTACGGGACAGGGAACTACAATGAGCAGTTCTTC
CDR3: CASSYGTGNYNEQFF

V: TRBV29-1
size: few
D: NA
J: TRBJ2-5
DNA: TGCAGCGTTGAAGGGACTCAAGAGACCCAGTACTTC
CDR3: CSVEGTQETQYF

V: TRBV2
size: NA
D: NA
J: TRBJ2-2
DNA: TGTGCCAGCAGTGAGTCGGGTCCGAACACCGGGGAGCTGTTTTTT
CDR3: CASSESGPNTGELFF

V: TRBV7-9
size: NA
D: TRBD2
J: TRBJ2-1
DNA: TGTGCCAGCAGCTTAGATCTAGCGGACAATGAGCAGTTCTTC
CDR3: CASSLDLADNEQFF

V: TRBV10-3
size: NA
D: TRBD2
J: TRBJ2-5
DNA: TGTGCCATCAGTGAGTCGCGCGGGAGTCTCGGAGAGACCCAGTACTTC
CDR3: CAISESRGSLGETQYF